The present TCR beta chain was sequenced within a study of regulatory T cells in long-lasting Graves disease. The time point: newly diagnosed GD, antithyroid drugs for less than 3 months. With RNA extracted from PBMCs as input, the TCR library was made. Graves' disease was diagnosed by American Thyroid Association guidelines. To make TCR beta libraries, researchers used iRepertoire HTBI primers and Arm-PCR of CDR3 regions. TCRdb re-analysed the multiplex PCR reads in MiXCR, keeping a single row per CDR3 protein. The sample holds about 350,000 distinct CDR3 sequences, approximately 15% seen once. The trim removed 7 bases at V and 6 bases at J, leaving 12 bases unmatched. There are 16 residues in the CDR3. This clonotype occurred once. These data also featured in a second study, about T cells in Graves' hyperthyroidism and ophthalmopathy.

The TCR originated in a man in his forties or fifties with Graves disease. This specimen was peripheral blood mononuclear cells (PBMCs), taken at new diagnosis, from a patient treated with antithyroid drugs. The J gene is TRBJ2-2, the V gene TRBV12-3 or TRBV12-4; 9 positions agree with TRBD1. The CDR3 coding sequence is TGTGCCAGCAAGCTGCCCGGACAGGGGTTTGCCGGGGAGCTGTTTTTT. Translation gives CASKLPGQGFAGELFF.